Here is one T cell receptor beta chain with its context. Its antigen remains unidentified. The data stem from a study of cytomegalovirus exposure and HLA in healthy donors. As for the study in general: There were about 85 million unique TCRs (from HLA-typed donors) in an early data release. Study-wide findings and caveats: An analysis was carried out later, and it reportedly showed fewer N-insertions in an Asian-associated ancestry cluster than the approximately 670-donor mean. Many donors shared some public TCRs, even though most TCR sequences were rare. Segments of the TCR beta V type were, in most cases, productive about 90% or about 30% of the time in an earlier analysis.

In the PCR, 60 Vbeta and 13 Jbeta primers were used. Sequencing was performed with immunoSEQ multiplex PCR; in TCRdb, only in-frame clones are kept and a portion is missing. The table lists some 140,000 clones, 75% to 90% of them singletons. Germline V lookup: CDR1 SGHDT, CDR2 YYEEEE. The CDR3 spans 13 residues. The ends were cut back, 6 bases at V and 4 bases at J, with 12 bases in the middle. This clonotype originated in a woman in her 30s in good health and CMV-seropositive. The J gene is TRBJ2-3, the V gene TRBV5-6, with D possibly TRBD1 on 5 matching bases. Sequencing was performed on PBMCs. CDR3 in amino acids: CASTTTVPDTQYF. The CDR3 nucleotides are TGTGCCAGCACCACGACAGTCCCAGATACGCAGTATTTT. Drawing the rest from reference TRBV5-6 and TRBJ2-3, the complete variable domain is DAGVTQSPTHLIKTRGQQVTLRCSPKSGHDTVSWYQQALGQGPQFIFQYYEEEERQRGNFPDRFSGHQFPNYSSELNVNALLLGDSALYLCASTTTVPDTQYFGPGTRLTVL.